The clone carrying this TCR beta chain was seen once. Its specificity is unknown. Assay used: immunoSEQ multiplex PCR; TCRdb lists only in-frame clones, some missing. The sample has some 130,000 clones, over 85% seen once. This sample was taken from a study of T cell responses to AZD1222 COVID-19 vaccine. Points from the study as a whole: A mostly white British donor set with more females was recruited, and clonal diversity was possibly underestimated. Compared with day 0, the breadth and depth of the Spike-specific TCR repertoire rose significantly after two doses of AZD1222. Only a handful of individuals given AZD1222 were seropositive at baseline.

CDR3 length equals 13 residues. The V gene lost 5 bases and the J gene lost 2 bases, with 9 bases spanning the gap. Germline-derived CDR1 and CDR2 are SGHTA and FQGNSA. The V gene is TRBV7-2, the J gene TRBJ1-2, with D perhaps TRBD1 (5 bases). Sequences were derived from peripheral blood, sampled on day 0 of AZD1222 vaccination. This receptor was identified in an adult in good health. CDR3 coding DNA: TGTGCCAGCAGCGAAGACAGAAACTATGGCTACACCTTC. Protein sequence: CASSEDRNYGYTF. The variable domain in full, completed from reference TRBV7-2 and TRBJ1-2, reads GAGVSQSPSNKVTEKGKDVELRCDPISGHTALYWYRQSLGQGLEFLIYFQGNSAPDKSGLPSDRFSAERTGGSVSTLTIQRTQQEDSAVYLCASSEDRNYGYTFGSGTRLTVV.